These T cell receptor beta chains were read from a single sample in a study of graft-versus-host responses after intestinal transplantation. Their antigens remain unidentified. Some clones are missing from TCRdb's copy, which holds only in-frame ones; the method was immunoSEQ multiplex PCR. Of about 120,000 clones listed, 80% to 95% are singletons. The sequenced sample was unstimulated CD4+ T cells sorted from spleen or lymph node cells, obtained before intestinal transplant. The receptors originated from a human donor who received an intestinal transplant. CDR3s include the opening cysteine and the closing phenylalanine or tryptophan. D genes are given only for firm matches. Where a row states a size, it is once, few, many or the class of an expanded clone; other rows omit it.

TGTGCCAGCCATTCCGGCGGGAGGGAAAACACCGGGGAGCTGTTTTTT	CASHSGGRENTGELFF	TRBD2	-	TRBV7-9	TRBJ2-2	16
TGTGCCAGCTCACCGGCGGGACAACAAGAGACCCAGTACTTC	CASSPAGQQETQYF	-	-	TRBV18	TRBJ2-5	14
TGTGCCAGCAGCTTAGAGCTTGGGGGCTACACCTTC	CASSLELGGYTF	-	few	TRBV7-9	TRBJ1-2	12
TGTGCCAGCAGCCCAAAACAGGGTTGGAACACTGAAGCTTTCTTT	CASSPKQGWNTEAFF	-	-	TRBV2	TRBJ1-1	15
TGTGCCAGCAGTTACGGGGGATCCCAAGAGACCCAGTACTTC	CASSYGGSQETQYF	-	-	TRBV6-5	TRBJ2-5	14
TGCGCCAGCAAGAGGAGGGACGAGCAGTTCTTC	CASKRRDEQFF	-	-	TRBV5-1	TRBJ2-1	11
TGTGCCATCAGTGAGTCCCCGGGACTAGTGATGGGTGAGCAGTTCTTC	CAISESPGLVMGEQFF	TRBD2	-	TRBV10-3	TRBJ2-1	16
TGTGCCAGCAGTTCACTAGCGGGAGGGGCCTACGAGCAGTACTTC	CASSSLAGGAYEQYF	TRBD2	once	TRBV6-5	TRBJ2-7	15
TGTGCCAGCAGTAGGGCGCTAGGGAACCTAGAGACCCAGTACTTC	CASSRALGNLETQYF	-	-	TRBV6-5	TRBJ2-5	15
TGCGCCAGCAGCCAAGGGCTAGCCTACGAGCAGTACTTC	CASSQGLAYEQYF	-	-	TRBV4-1	TRBJ2-7	13
TGTGCCAGCAGGGGGACAGAAAGAAACACCATATATTTT	CASRGTERNTIYF	TRBD1	-	TRBV9	TRBJ1-3	13
TGCGCCAGCAGCTTGGCGACAGGGGGAGGAGAGACCCAGTACTTC	CASSLATGGGETQYF	TRBD1	once	TRBV5-1	TRBJ2-5	15
TGCGCCAGCAGCCAGTGGGGACCCTTCTACCAAGAGACCCAGTACTTC	CASSQWGPFYQETQYF	-	-	TRBV4-1	TRBJ2-5	16
TGTGCCAGCAGGGTTCTCCTAGCGGGGGACCAAGAGACCCAGTACTTC	CASRVLLAGDQETQYF	TRBD2	once	TRBV2	TRBJ2-5	16
TGCGCCAGCAGCCAAGGATCCCCGGGGTCGGTCACTGAAGCTTTCTTT	CASSQGSPGSVTEAFF	-	-	TRBV4-1	TRBJ1-1	16
TGTGCCAGCAGCTTCGGGGGCACTTCTCAGCAGTTCTTC	CASSFGGTSQQFF	-	-	TRBV7-2	TRBJ2-1	13
TGTGCCAGCAGTTTAGTCGGCGGGGGTCTCGACGAGCAGTACTTC	CASSLVGGGLDEQYF	TRBD2	-	TRBV28	TRBJ2-7	15
TGTTCACGCGCGGGAGGGATTACAGATACGCAGTATTTT	CSRAGGITDTQYF	TRBD2	-	TRBV9	TRBJ2-3	13
TGTGCCAGCAGCTCTGTCTTAGATGGGGAGACCCAGTACTTC	CASSSVLDGETQYF	-	-	TRBV7-8	TRBJ2-5	14
TGTGCCAGCAGCAAAGGTGGACTGAAAAAACCGATTAATGAAAAACTGTTTTTT	CASSKGGLKKPINEKLFF	-	-	TRBV21-1	TRBJ1-4	18
TGTGCCTCATCCCCAGGGGCCCATGGCTACACCTTC	CASSPGAHGYTF	-	-	TRBV6-5	TRBJ1-2	12
TGCAGCGTTGAAGATGGAACAGGGAGGGGGGAGACCCAGTACTTC	CSVEDGTGRGETQYF	-	-	TRBV29-1	TRBJ2-5	15
TGTGCCAGCAGCTTAGCGGGACTAGTCTACAATGAGCAGTTCTTC	CASSLAGLVYNEQFF	TRBD2	-	TRBV11-3	TRBJ2-1	15
TGTGCCAGCTCAGGAGGGGGATACGGTAATGAAAAACTGTTTTTT	CASSGGGYGNEKLFF	-	-	TRBV18	TRBJ1-4	15